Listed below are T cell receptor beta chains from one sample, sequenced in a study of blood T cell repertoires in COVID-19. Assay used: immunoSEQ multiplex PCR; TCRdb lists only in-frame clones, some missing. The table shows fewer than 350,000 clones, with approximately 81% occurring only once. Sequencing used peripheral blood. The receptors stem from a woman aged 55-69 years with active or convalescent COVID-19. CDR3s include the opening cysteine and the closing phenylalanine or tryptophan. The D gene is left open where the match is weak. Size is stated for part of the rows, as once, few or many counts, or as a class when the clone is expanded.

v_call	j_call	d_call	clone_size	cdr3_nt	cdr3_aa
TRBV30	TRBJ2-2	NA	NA	TGTGCCGCGGGCGGCGGGGGCGTGATCGGGGAGCTGTTTTTT	CAAGGGGVIGELFF
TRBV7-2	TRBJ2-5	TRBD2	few	TGTGCCAGCCGCGGACTAGCGGGGGAGACCCAGTACTTC	CASRGLAGETQYF
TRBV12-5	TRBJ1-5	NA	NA	TGTGCTAGTGGTTTGGTGGGGAGGCAGCCCCAGCATTTT	CASGLVGRQPQHF
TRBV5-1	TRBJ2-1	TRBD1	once	TGCGCCAGCAGCCCTAGACAGGGTGGGCAGGATGAGCAGTTCTTC	CASSPRQGGQDEQFF
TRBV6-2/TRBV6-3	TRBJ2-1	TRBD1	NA	TGTGCCAGCAGCTTTTCCGGGACAGGGGGCTACAATGAGCAGTTCTTC	CASSFSGTGGYNEQFF
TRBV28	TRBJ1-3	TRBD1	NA	TGTGCCAGCAGTTTACCTCAGGGGGCCTCTGGAAACACCATATATTTT	CASSLPQGASGNTIYF
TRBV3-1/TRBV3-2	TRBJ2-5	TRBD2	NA	TGTGCCAGCAGCCAACTAGCGGGCCAAGAGACCCAGTACTTC	CASSQLAGQETQYF
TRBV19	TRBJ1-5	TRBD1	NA	TGTGCCAGTACCAAACAGGGGCGAGAATATAGCAATCAGCCCCAGCATTTT	CASTKQGREYSNQPQHF
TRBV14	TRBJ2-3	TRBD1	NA	TGTGCCAGCAGCCAGGGGATGGGACAGGGGGTAAGCACAGATACGCAGTATTTT	CASSQGMGQGVSTDTQYF
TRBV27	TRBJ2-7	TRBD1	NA	TGTGCCAGCAGTTCGGAAACCGGGACAGGACTCTACTACGAGCAGTACTTC	CASSSETGTGLYYEQYF
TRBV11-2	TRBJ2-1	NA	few	TGTGCCAGCAGTCGACAAATCATATTCAATGAGCAGTTCTTC	CASSRQIIFNEQFF
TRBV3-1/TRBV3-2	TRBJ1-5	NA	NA	TGTGCCAGCAGCCAAGTTGGCGGGAGTCAGCCCCAGCATTTT	CASSQVGGSQPQHF
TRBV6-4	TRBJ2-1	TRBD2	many	TGTGCCAGCAGTGACCCTAGCGGGGGGAGACACAATGAGCAGTTCTTC	CASSDPSGGRHNEQFF
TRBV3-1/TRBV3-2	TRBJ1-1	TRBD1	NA	TGTGCCAGCAGCCAGATAACAGGGGGGGGGAACACTGAAGCTTTCTTT	CASSQITGGGNTEAFF
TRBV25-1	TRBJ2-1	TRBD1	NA	TGTGCCAGCAGGTCAGGGGGATCCTACAATGAGCAGTTCTTC	CASRSGGSYNEQFF
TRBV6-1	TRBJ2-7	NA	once	TGTGCCAGCAGTGACCCTCAGGGCTACGAGCAGTACTTC	CASSDPQGYEQYF
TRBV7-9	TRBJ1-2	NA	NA	TGTGCCAGCAGCTTAGCATTCGGGTCTTACTATGGCTACACCTTC	CASSLAFGSYYGYTF
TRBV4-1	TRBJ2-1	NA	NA	TGCGCCAGCAGCCAAGGCCGGGGCTCCTACAATGAGCAGTTCTTC	CASSQGRGSYNEQFF
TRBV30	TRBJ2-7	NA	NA	TGTGCCTGGAACAGGGACACAGGGTTCTACGAGCAGTACTTC	CAWNRDTGFYEQYF
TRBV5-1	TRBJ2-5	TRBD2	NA	TGCGCCTCATTCCCAGCGGGGCAAGAGACCCAGTACTTC	CASFPAGQETQYF
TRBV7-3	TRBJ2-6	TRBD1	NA	TGTGCCAGCAGCCTATGGACAGGGACTGCGGGAGGGGCCAACGTCCTGACTTTC	CASSLWTGTAGGANVLTF
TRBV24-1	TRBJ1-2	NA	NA	TGTGCCACCAGTGATTTAAACAGGGAAATGGGCTACACCTTC	CATSDLNREMGYTF
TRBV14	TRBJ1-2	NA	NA	TGTGCCAGCAGCCTGCAGCGGGACCGCGGAGGCTACACCTTC	CASSLQRDRGGYTF
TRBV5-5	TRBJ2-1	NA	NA	TGTGCCAGCGGGCCCCTTTCGGGAGTAAACAATGAGCAGTTCTTC	CASGPLSGVNNEQFF
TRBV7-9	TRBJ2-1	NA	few	TGTGCCAGCAGACAGGGTCATGAGCAGTTCTTC	CASRQGHEQFF
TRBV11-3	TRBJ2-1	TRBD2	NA	TGTGCCAGCAGCTTAGATAGACTAGCGGATTACAATGAGCAGTTCTTC	CASSLDRLADYNEQFF
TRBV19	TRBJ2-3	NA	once	TGTGCCAGTAGTAAGCAGAGGATTAGCACAGATACGCAGTATTTT	CASSKQRISTDTQYF
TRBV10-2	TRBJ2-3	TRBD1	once	TGCGCCAGCAGTGATAGGGGACAGGGACCAGATACGCAGTATTTT	CASSDRGQGPDTQYF
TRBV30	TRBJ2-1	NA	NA	TGTGCCTGGACGCGGACCTCTTCGCGGGGTTTAGCCAATGAGCAGTTCTTC	CAWTRTSSRGLANEQFF
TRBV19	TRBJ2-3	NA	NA	TGTGCCAGTAGTTGGGCAGGATCCACAGATACGCAGTATTTT	CASSWAGSTDTQYF
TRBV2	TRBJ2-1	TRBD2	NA	TGTGCCAGCAGTGAACTGCTAGCGGGGGGGGGCGAGCAGTTCTTC	CASSELLAGGGEQFF
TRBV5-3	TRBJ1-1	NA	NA	TGTGCCAGAAGCCCCCACTACACTGAAGCTTTCTTT	CARSPHYTEAFF
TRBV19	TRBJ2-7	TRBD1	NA	TGTGCCAGTAGTATAGCCGGGACAGGGGGCGAGCAGTACTTC	CASSIAGTGGEQYF